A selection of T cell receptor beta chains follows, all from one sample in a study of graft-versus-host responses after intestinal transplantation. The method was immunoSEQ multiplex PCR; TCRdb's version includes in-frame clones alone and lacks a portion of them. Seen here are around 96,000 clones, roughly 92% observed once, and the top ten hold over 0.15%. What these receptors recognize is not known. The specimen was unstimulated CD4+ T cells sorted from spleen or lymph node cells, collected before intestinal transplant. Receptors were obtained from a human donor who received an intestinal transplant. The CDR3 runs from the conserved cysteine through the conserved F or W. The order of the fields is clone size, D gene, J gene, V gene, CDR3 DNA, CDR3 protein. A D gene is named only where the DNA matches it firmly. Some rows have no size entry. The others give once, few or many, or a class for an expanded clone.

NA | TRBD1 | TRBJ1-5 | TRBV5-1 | TGCGCCAGCAGCACCGACAGGGATCAGCCCCAGCATTTT | CASSTDRDQPQHF
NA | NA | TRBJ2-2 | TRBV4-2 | TGTGCCAGCAGCCAAGTACAGGGTAGGGCGAACACCGGGGAGCTGTTTTTT | CASSQVQGRANTGELFF
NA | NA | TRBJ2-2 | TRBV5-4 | TGTGCCAGCAGCCTGGGAGGCCCCAGGGAGGTTCACGGGGAGCTGTTTTTT | CASSLGGPREVHGELFF
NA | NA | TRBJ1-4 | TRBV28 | TGTGCCAGCAGACTATGGGGCCCTTTTAATGAAAAACTGTTTTTT | CASRLWGPFNEKLFF
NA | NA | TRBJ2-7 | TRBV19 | TGTGCCAGTAGTATCTCATACAGCTCCTACGAGCAGTACTTC | CASSISYSSYEQYF
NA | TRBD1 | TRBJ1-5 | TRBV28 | TGTGCCAGCAGGGGACAGTGGAATCAGCCCCAGCATTTT | CASRGQWNQPQHF
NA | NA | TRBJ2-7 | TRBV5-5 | TGTGCCAGCAGCCCAGGGGCAGCCTACGAGCAGTACTTC | CASSPGAAYEQYF
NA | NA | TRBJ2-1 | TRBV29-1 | TGCAGCGTTGAAAGTCCGTCTAACTTCAATGAGCAGTTCTTC | CSVESPSNFNEQFF
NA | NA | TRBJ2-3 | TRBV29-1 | TGCAGCGTTGACTATCCCGAAACCACAGATACGCAGTATTTT | CSVDYPETTDTQYF
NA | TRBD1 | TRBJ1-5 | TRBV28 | TGTGCCAGCACCGGAAATGGACAGGCGGACCCATATTATAGCAATCAGCCCCAGCATTTT | CASTGNGQADPYYSNQPQHF
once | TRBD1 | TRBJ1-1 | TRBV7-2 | TGTGCCAGCAGCCCCCGGGACAGGGTTTCCGAAGCTTTCTTT | CASSPRDRVSEAFF
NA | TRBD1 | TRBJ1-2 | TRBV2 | TGTGCCAGCAAAGAACAGGGGGACGGGGGCTACACCTTC | CASKEQGDGGYTF
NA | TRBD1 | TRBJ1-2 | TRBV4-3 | TGCGCCAGCAGCCAAGCCTCAGGGGGCCCATACTATGGCTACACCTTC | CASSQASGGPYYGYTF
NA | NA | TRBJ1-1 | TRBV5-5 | TGTGCCAGCAGCCTAAACACTGAAGCTTTCTTT | CASSLNTEAFF
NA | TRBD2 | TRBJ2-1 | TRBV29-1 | TGCAGCGTTGACCTAGCGGGAAAAAAGTACAATGAGCAGTTCTTC | CSVDLAGKKYNEQFF
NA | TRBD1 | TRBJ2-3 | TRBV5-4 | TGTGCCAGCAGCTTGGCCGGACAGGGGGTAGATACGCAGTATTTT | CASSLAGQGVDTQYF
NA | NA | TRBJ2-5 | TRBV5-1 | TGCGCCAGCAGCTTAGGACAGACAGGGGAGGGAGAGACCCAGTACTTC | CASSLGQTGEGETQYF
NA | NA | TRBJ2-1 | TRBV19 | TGTGCCAGTAGTCGGCTCGGGGGAACCTACAATGAGCAGTTCTTC | CASSRLGGTYNEQFF
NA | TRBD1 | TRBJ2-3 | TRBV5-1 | TGCGCCAGCAGCTCCCTACAGGGGGCAGGCACAGATACGCAGTATTTT | CASSSLQGAGTDTQYF
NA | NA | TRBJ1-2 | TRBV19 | TGTGCCAGTAGTCCCCAGACAGGACTTAACTATGGCTACACCTTC | CASSPQTGLNYGYTF
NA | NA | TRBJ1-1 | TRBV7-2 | TGTGCCAGCAGCTTAATGGGGGGCACTGAAGCTTTCTTT | CASSLMGGTEAFF
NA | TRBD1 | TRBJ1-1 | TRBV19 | TGTGCCAGTAGTATCTGGGGGCAGGGGGTGCACACTGAAGCTTTCTTT | CASSIWGQGVHTEAFF
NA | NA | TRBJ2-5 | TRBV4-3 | TGCGCCAGCAGCCAAGGACAACAAGAGACCCAGTACTTC | CASSQGQQETQYF
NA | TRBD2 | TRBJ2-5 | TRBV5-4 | TGTGCCAGCAGCAAGGGGAGGGAGCAAGAGACCCAGTACTTC | CASSKGREQETQYF